The 32 T cell receptor beta chains reported below all come from one sample, sequenced in a study of identical twins. MiXCR, run by TCRdb on the 5' RACE reads, gives a single entry per CDR3 protein. The table includes about 900,000 distinct CDR3 sequences, roughly an eighth detected once. In addition, the sample was reused for a study of yellow fever vaccine responses in identical twins.

Sequences were obtained from PBMCs. The receptors shown here come from a woman aged 18-35 years in good health.

This clonotype was counted only a few times. This sequence joins TRBV20-1 and TRBJ1-4; D ambiguous. This CDR3 spans 13 amino acids. V gave up 6 bases and J gave up 5 bases, with 13 bases separating them. Germline V gives CDR1 DFQATT, CDR2 SNEGSKA (reference sequence). CDR3 residues: CSAANPWNEKLFF. CDR3 coding DNA: TGCAGTGCGGCGAACCCCTGGAATGAAAAACTGTTTTTT.

V is TRBV12-3 or TRBV12-4 and J is TRBJ2-5; D possibly corresponds to TRBD2 (5 bases). This CDR3 is 13 amino acids long. The V and J ends lost 2 bases and 11 bases respectively, with 15 bases between them. The CDR3 DNA is TGTGCCAGCAGTTTAAGGGTAGCGCCGTGGCAGTACTTC. It translates to CASSLRVAPWQYF.

The chain recombines TRBV10-3 with TRBJ2-7, with a weak D call TRBD2 (7 bases). Trimming took 8 bases from V and 6 from J, leaving 23 bases between them. The CDR3 covers 15 residues. Germline lookup yields CDR1 ENHRY and CDR2 SYGVKD. The CDR3 here is CAISQGGYYQGEQYF. CDR3 nucleotide sequence: TGTGCCATCTCACAGGGAGGGTACTACCAGGGCGAGCAGTACTTC.

The CDR3 here is CASSKEGGASYNEQFF. The DNA of the CDR3 is TGTGCCAGCAGTAAAGAGGGGGGGGCCTCCTACAATGAGCAGTTCTTC. V gene TRBV7-7 combines with J gene TRBJ2-1; a possible D gene is TRBD2 (7 bases). The germline gives CDR1 SSHAT, CDR2 FNYEAQ (reference sequence). This CDR3 is built from 16 residues. V shed 6 bases and J shed 0 bases, with 15 bases lying between them. The full variable domain, completed using reference TRBV7-7 and TRBJ2-1, is GAGVSQSPRYKVTKRGQDVTLRCDPISSHATLYWYQQALGQGPEFLTYFNYEAQPDKSGLPSDRFSAERPEGSISTLTIQRTEQRDSAMYRCASSKEGGASYNEQFFGPGTRLTVL.

The CDR3 region has the DNA TGTGCCATCAGTGGGGACACCATTAACTCTGGGGCCAACGTCCTGACTTTC. Translated, it gives CAISGDTINSGANVLTF. The rearrangement joins TRBV10-3 to TRBJ2-6; tentatively, D is TRBD1 (6 bases). The germline V gene has CDR1 ENHRY and CDR2 SYGVKD. Trimming pared 4 bases from V and 0 bases from J, leaving 13 bases between. This CDR3 is built from 17 residues.

The table lists this clonotype with many counts. The rearrangement uses TRBV12-5 and TRBJ2-2; 9 bases match TRBD1. With V trimmed by 5 bases and J by 4 bases, 5 bases remained unmatched. The germline V gene has CDR1 LGHNT and CDR2 FRNRAP. The CDR3 totals 15 residues. CDR3 loop: CASGTGGAGTGELFF. CDR3 in DNA: TGTGCTAGTGGTACAGGGGGCGCGGGCACCGGGGAGCTGTTTTTT. Filled out from reference TRBV12-5 and TRBJ2-2, the complete variable domain reads DARVTQTPRHKVTEMGQEVTMRCQPILGHNTVFWYRQTMMQGLELLAYFRNRAPLDDSGMPKDRFSAEMPDATLATLKIQPSEPRDSAVYFCASGTGGAGTGELFFGEGSRLTVL.

The chain combines TRBV7-3 with TRBJ2-3; D unclear. The CDR3 sequence is 14 residues long. The V gene's germline CDR1 is SGHTA and CDR2 FQGTGA. The V end was cut by 4 bases, the J end by 2 bases, with 10 bases between. The CDR3 region has the DNA TGTGCCAGCAGCTCAATCCCTGACACAGATACGCAGTATTTT. Its translation is CASSSIPDTDTQYF.

The rearrangement uses TRBV4-1 and TRBJ1-6; a weak D match, TRBD1 (5 bases). The CDR3 runs 16 residues. V was pared by 4 bases and J by 2 bases, with 12 bases between. CDR1 and CDR2 (germline): MGHRA, YSYEKL. CDR3 nucleotide sequence: TGCGCCAGCAGCCTGCAGGGAAGTGCCTATAATTCACCCCTCCACTTT. It yields the protein CASSLQGSAYNSPLHF.

This clonotype was counted only a few times. The V gene is TRBV12-5, the J gene TRBJ2-1; D gene uncertain. The germline V gene encodes CDR1 LGHNT and CDR2 FRNRAP. The CDR3 runs 11 residues. The ends were cut back, 1 base at V and 9 bases at J, with 4 bases in the middle. The CDR3 bases are TGTGCTAGTGGTTTGGGGGGTGAGCAGTTCTTC. Amino acids: CASGLGGEQFF.

This clonotype was counted a few times. The chain recombines TRBV9 with TRBJ2-1; 7 bases fit TRBD2. CDR1 is SGDLS, CDR2 YYNGEE, per germline. Germline trimming cut 2 bases from V and 0 bases from J; bases unmatched to any gene: 5. The CDR3 runs to 16 residues. The CDR3 loop reads CASSVSGGSSYNEQFF. The CDR3 coding sequence is TGTGCCAGCAGCGTTTCGGGGGGAAGCTCCTACAATGAGCAGTTCTTC.

V is TRBV4-1 and J is TRBJ2-7; D possibly corresponds to TRBD1 (5 bases). The germline CDR1 and CDR2 sequences are MGHRA and YSYEKL. With 4 bases removed from V and 2 bases from J, the gap between germline ends came to 15 bases. The CDR3 loop spans 15 amino acids. CDR3 in DNA: TGCGCCAGCAGCCTCGACAGCCCCCCCACCTACGAGCAGTACGTC. Translated: CASSLDSPPTYEQYV.

V gene TRBV19 combines with J gene TRBJ2-1, with D tentatively TRBD1 (6 bases). Trimming removed 1 base at V and 0 bases at J, with 16 bases between. The CDR3 is made up of 18 amino acids. Germline assignment: CDR1 LNHDA and CDR2 SQIVND (reference sequence). CDR3 DNA sequence: TGTGCCAGTAGTATAGGCGGCTACAGGGTAAACTCCTACAATGAGCAGTTCTTC. Protein product: CASSIGGYRVNSYNEQFF.

The genes are TRBV4-1 and TRBJ2-5; D is ambiguous. Germline V CDR1 and CDR2: MGHRA, YSYEKL. This CDR3 has 14 amino acids. Deletions cut 0 bases from V and 5 bases from J, with 10 bases between. The CDR3 loop reads CASSQDMRPETQYF. The CDR3 DNA is TGCGCCAGCAGCCAAGATATGCGCCCGGAGACCCAGTACTTC.

This clonotype has more than one count but fewer than ten. The chain combines TRBV6-2 or TRBV6-3 with TRBJ2-5; 8 bases align to TRBD1. CDR3 length: 15 residues. Germline V CDR1 and CDR2: MNHEY, SVGEGT. After removal of 5 bases from V and 9 bases from J, the junction contained 14 bases not matched to a gene. The CDR3: CASSNQGARSRAQYF. As DNA, the CDR3 is TGTGCCAGCAGTAACCAGGGGGCTCGGTCGAGGGCCCAGTACTTC.

This clonotype was counted only a few times. The gene calls are TRBV19 and TRBJ2-1; D uncertain. This CDR3 spans 14 amino acids. The germline V gene encodes CDR1 LNHDA and CDR2 SQIVND (reference sequence). With 3 bases removed from V and 5 bases from J, the gap between germline ends came to 11 bases. The CDR3 here is CASSMPSRDNEQFF. As DNA, the CDR3 is TGTGCCAGTAGTATGCCGTCCCGAGACAATGAGCAGTTCTTC.

This clonotype has just a few counts. The chain recombines TRBV6-1 with TRBJ2-5; a possible D gene is TRBD2 (6 bases). This CDR3 contains 14 residues. Germline-derived CDR1 and CDR2 are MNHNS and SASEGT. V lost 5 bases and J lost 4, with 14 bases in between. The CDR3 sequence is CASSKRLVAETQYF. The CDR3, as DNA: TGTGCCAGCAGTAAACGACTAGTAGCAGAGACCCAGTACTTC.

The CDR3 loop is CASTSDHPNEQFF. For the CDR3, the DNA is TGTGCCAGCACTTCAGACCACCCCAATGAGCAGTTCTTC. The chain couples TRBV2 to TRBJ2-1; D unresolved. The CDR3 is 13 residues long. Trimming pared 7 bases from V and 6 bases from J, leaving 13 bases between. Germline CDR1 and CDR2: SNHLY and FYNNEI. The full variable domain, its missing parts supplied by reference TRBV2 and TRBJ2-1, is EPEVTQTPSHQVTQMGQEVILRCVPISNHLYFYWYRQILGQKVEFLVSFYNNEISEKSEIFDDQFSVERPDGSNFTLKIRSTKLEDSAMYFCASTSDHPNEQFFGPGTRLTVL.

This clonotype was detected a few times. The chain combines TRBV6-2 or TRBV6-3 with TRBJ1-4; weak D call: TRBD1 (5 bases). V gave up 5 bases and J gave up 7 bases, with 17 bases separating them. This CDR3 has 15 residues. Per the germline V gene, CDR1 is MNHEY and CDR2 is SVGEGT. This CDR3 reads CASSAPRDFSEKLFF. For the CDR3, the DNA is TGTGCCAGCAGTGCACCCCGGGACTTCAGTGAAAAACTGTTTTTT.

The V call is TRBV12-3 or TRBV12-4, the J call TRBJ2-1; D possibly matches TRBD1 or TRBD2 (5 bases each). V was pared by 3 bases and J by 2 bases, with 20 bases between. This CDR3 is built from 18 residues. DNA of the CDR3: TGTGCCAGCAGTTTTGGGGACCATCCCCAGGGACCCTACAATGAGCAGTTCTTC. The encoded protein is CASSFGDHPQGPYNEQFF.

The chain has TRBV5-1 and TRBJ2-1; unclear D gene. The germline V gene encodes CDR1 SGHRS and CDR2 YFSETQ. With 2 bases removed from V and 10 bases from J, the gap between germline ends came to 22 bases. The CDR3 has 16 amino acids. This chain's CDR3 is CASSFGQVGRFREQFF. The CDR3 region has the DNA TGCGCCAGCAGCTTCGGGCAGGTTGGGCGGTTTCGGGAGCAGTTCTTC.

This clonotype has more than one count but fewer than ten. The gene calls are TRBV28 and TRBJ2-3; D is perhaps TRBD1 (6 bases). The CDR3 is 16 residues long. The germline V and J ends were trimmed by 3 bases and 0 bases, with 13 bases remaining between them. Germline values: CDR1 MDHEN, CDR2 SYDVKM. The CDR3 DNA is TGTGCCAGCAGTTTTCCTCAGGGGATTAGCACAGATACGCAGTATTTT. Amino acids: CASSFPQGISTDTQYF.

This clonotype was detected ten times or more. This sequence joins TRBV9 and TRBJ2-3; 10 bases are a match to TRBD1. V lost 4 bases, J lost 6 bases, and 11 bases stayed unmatched. Germline loops: CDR1 SGDLS, CDR2 YYNGEE. This CDR3 comprises 16 residues. CDR3 amino acids: CASSPEGTGAIDTQYF. In DNA form, the CDR3 reads TGTGCCAGCAGCCCAGAGGGGACAGGGGCGATTGATACGCAGTATTTT.

The sample holds a few counts of this clonotype. The rearrangement links TRBV12-3 or TRBV12-4 to TRBJ1-1, with 9 bases aligning to TRBD1. This CDR3 contains 14 residues. V shed 6 bases, J shed 6 bases, and the junction held 8 bases outside the gene matches. The CDR3 spells CASSGTGLIPEAFF. CDR3 in DNA: TGTGCCAGCAGCGGGACAGGGTTGATCCCTGAAGCTTTCTTT.

V and J are TRBV20-1 and TRBJ2-7; 7 positions agree with TRBD2. This CDR3 has 14 residues. Germline loops: CDR1 DFQATT, CDR2 SNEGSKA (reference sequence). Trimming cost V 6 bases and J 3 bases; bases outside gene matches: 11. CDR3 amino acids: CSARRPASGYEQYV. CDR3 sequence (DNA): TGCAGTGCCAGAAGACCCGCTAGCGGCTACGAGCAGTACGTC.

This clonotype has more than one count but fewer than ten. The chain carries TRBV7-9 and TRBJ2-7, with 13 bases identical to TRBD2. Trimming removed 5 bases from V and 0 bases from J; junction bases left unmatched: 7. Germline assignment: CDR1 SEHNR and CDR2 FQNEAQ (reference sequence). The length of the CDR3 is 17 residues. The CDR3 sequence is CASSPRTSGGHSYEQYV. The DNA for the CDR3 is TGTGCCAGCAGCCCAAGGACTAGCGGGGGCCACTCCTACGAGCAGTACGTC.

Many counts were recorded for this clonotype. CDR3 protein: CASSLIDFYNEQFF. CDR3 DNA sequence: TGCGCCAGCAGCTTGATAGATTTCTACAATGAGCAGTTCTTC. V is TRBV5-1 and J is TRBJ2-1; D call uncertain. Germline CDR1 SGHRS, CDR2 YFSETQ. This CDR3 spans 14 amino acids. The V and J ends lost 1 base and 3 bases respectively, with 8 bases between them.

J is TRBJ1-6 and V is TRBV6-2 or TRBV6-3, with 7 positions matching TRBD1. This CDR3 contains 15 residues. Germline values: CDR1 MNHEY, CDR2 SVGEGT. With V trimmed by 2 bases and J by 7 bases, 5 bases remained unmatched. The CDR3 protein is CASSYVGGLNSPLHF. The CDR3 coding sequence is TGTGCCAGCAGTTACGTAGGGGGCTTAAATTCACCCCTCCACTTT.

This clonotype was counted ten times or more. The chain recombines TRBV6-1 with TRBJ2-7; TRBD1 aligns across 8 bases. CDR1 MNHNS and CDR2 SASEGT come from the germline V gene. The J segment lost 4 bases and the V segment lost 8 bases, leaving 10 bases of the junction unmatched. The CDR3 length is 14 residues. The CDR3 DNA sequence: TGTGCCAGCTCCATTGGACAGGGTTCGTACGAGCAGTACGTC. This sequence encodes CASSIGQGSYEQYV.

This clonotype was detected ten times or more. The CDR3: CASSFRGQETQYF. In DNA, the CDR3 is TGTGCCAGCAGTTTTCGGGGACAAGAGACCCAGTACTTC. This chain connects TRBV12-3 or TRBV12-4 to TRBJ2-5, with D possibly being TRBD2 (5 bases). CDR3 size: 13 residues. Trimming pared 3 bases from V and 2 bases from J, leaving 7 bases between.

This clonotype was counted a few times. The chain carries TRBV11-2 and TRBJ2-2; 8 nucleotides align to TRBD2. Per germline, CDR1 SGHAT and CDR2 FQNNGV. V dropped 3 bases and J dropped 7; count of bases not matched to a gene: 7. This CDR3 comprises 15 residues. The CDR3 region is CASSLSRGGIGELFF. CDR3 nucleotide sequence: TGTGCCAGCAGCTTGTCTCGGGGGGGCATCGGGGAGCTGTTTTTT.

The chain combines TRBV28 with TRBJ2-2; a possible D gene is TRBD1 (6 bases). V was shortened by 4 bases and J by 4 bases, with 10 bases between the two germline ends. CDR1 and CDR2 from the germline V gene are MDHEN and SYDVKM. The CDR3 extends over 14 amino acids. CDR3 DNA: TGTGCCAGCAGTTCCAGGGGATCCACCGGGGAGCTGTTTTTT. Its translation: CASSSRGSTGELFF.

Notes on this clonotype: The conserved phenylalanine or tryptophan normally closing the CDR3 is absent here, so this likely arose from a read error. The rearrangement joins TRBV10-3 to TRBJ2-5; no firm D call. Germline CDR1 ENHRY, CDR2 SYGVKD. CDR3 length: 13 residues. V was pared by 6 bases and J by 5 bases, with 13 bases between. The CDR3 nucleotides are TGTGCCATCAGCGCCCGTGGAGATGAGACCCAGTACCTC. Translating gives CAISARGDETQYL.